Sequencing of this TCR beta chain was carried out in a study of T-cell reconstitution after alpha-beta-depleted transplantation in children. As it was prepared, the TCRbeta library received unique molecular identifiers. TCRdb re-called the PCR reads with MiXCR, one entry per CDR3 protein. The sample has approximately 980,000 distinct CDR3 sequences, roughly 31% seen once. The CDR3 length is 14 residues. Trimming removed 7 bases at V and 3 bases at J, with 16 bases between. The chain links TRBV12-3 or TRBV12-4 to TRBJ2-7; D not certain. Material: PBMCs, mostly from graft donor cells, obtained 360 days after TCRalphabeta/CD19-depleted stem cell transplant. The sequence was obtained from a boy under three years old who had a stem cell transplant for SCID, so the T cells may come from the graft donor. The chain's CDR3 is CASTPSGTFYEQYF. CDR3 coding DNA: TGTGCCAGCACCCCTTCAGGCACATTCTACGAGCAGTACTTC.